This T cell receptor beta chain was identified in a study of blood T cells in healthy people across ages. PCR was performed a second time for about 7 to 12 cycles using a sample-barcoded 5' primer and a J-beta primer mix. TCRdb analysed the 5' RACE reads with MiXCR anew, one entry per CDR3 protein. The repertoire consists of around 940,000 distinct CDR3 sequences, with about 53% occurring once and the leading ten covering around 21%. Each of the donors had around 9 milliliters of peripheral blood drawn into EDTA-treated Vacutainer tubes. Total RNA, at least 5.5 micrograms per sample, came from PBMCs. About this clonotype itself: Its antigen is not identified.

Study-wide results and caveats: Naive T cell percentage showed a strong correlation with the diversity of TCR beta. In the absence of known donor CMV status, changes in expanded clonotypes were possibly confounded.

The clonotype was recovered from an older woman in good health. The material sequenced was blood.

CDR3 in amino acids: CASSPSGGAWDRTEAFF. The CDR3 coding sequence is TGTGCCAGCAGCCCGTCAGGGGGTGCATGGGACCGTACTGAAGCTTTCTTT. The chain is built from TRBV7-8 and TRBJ1-1, with 7 bases matching TRBD1. Germline CDR1 and CDR2: SGHVS and FQNEAQ. The CDR3 extends over 17 amino acids. The junction had 17 bases not matched to a gene; V was cut back by 5 bases and J by 5 bases.